The 28 T cell receptor beta chains reported below all come from one sample, sequenced in a study of blood T cells in healthy people across ages. Combining a sample-barcoded 5' primer with a J-beta primer mix, a second PCR ran for about 6 to 11 cycles. TCRdb analysed the 5' RACE reads with MiXCR anew, one entry per CDR3 protein. In the table there are about a million distinct CDR3 sequences, under 50% of which are singletons. The sequencing input was blood. The receptors stem from a man aged 30 to 45 in good health.

The chain combines TRBV10-3 with TRBJ1-2; tentative D call: TRBD1 (6 bases). This CDR3 comprises 14 residues. In germline, CDR1 is ENHRY, CDR2 SYGVKD. V lost 9 bases and J lost 2, with 16 bases in between. CDR3 loop: CAMMDGTLNYGYTF. The CDR3 DNA reads TGTGCCATGATGGACGGGACACTCAACTATGGCTACACCTTC.

Points on this clonotype: One end of the junction varies from germline; a read error may be responsible. The V and J genes are TRBV24-1 and TRBJ2-7; D gene uncertain. The germline gives CDR1 KGHDR, CDR2 SFDVKD. The CDR3 has 13 residues. The CDR3 here is CATSAAGFYGQYF. CDR3 sequence (DNA): TGTGCCACCAGTGCGGCAGGATTCTACGGGCAGTACTTC.

V and J are TRBV6-2 or TRBV6-3 and TRBJ2-5; 8 bases are shared with TRBD2. The V gene's germline CDR1 is MNHEY and CDR2 SVGEGT. V lost 0 bases, J lost 5 bases, and 14 bases stayed unmatched. The CDR3 spans 18 residues. CDR3 nucleotides: TGTGCCAGCAGTTACTCGACTAGCGAGGCGTTTTTTGTGGAGACCCAGTACTTC. Translating gives CASSYSTSEAFFVETQYF.

The J gene is TRBJ2-5, the V gene TRBV7-2; a possible D gene is TRBD2 (5 bases). Trimming removed 1 base from V and 2 bases from J, with 17 bases in between. Germline V gene sequence: CDR1 SGHTA, CDR2 FQGNSA. This CDR3 is 17 amino acids long. The CDR3 sequence is CASSLEGGRSGQETQYF. The CDR3 nucleotides are TGTGCCAGCAGCTTAGAAGGAGGTAGATCGGGGCAAGAGACCCAGTACTTC.

This clonotype was seen only a few times. This chain links TRBV7-2 with TRBJ2-7; no reliable D call. The CDR3 is made up of 13 amino acids. The V and J ends lost 5 bases and 7 bases respectively, with 15 bases between them. Germline V CDR1 and CDR2: SGHTA, FQGNSA. CDR3 nucleotides: TGTGCCAGCAGCGTAGTTGGGTCGGCTGAGCAGTACTTC. Amino acid sequence: CASSVVGSAEQYF. The whole variable domain, remainder taken from reference TRBV7-2 and TRBJ2-7, is GAGVSQSPSNKVTEKGKDVELRCDPISGHTALYWYRQSLGQGLEFLIYFQGNSAPDKSGLPSDRFSAERTGGSVSTLTIQRTQQEDSAVYLCASSVVGSAEQYFGPGTRLTVT.

This clonotype was observed a few times. The chain links TRBV28 to TRBJ2-1; 13 bases are a match to TRBD2. Trimming removed 4 bases from V and 9 bases from J; junction bases left unmatched: 6. Looked up from germline, CDR1 is MDHEN and CDR2 is SYDVKM. The CDR3 runs to 15 residues. The CDR3 sequence: CASSSGTSGTGEQFF. DNA of the CDR3: TGTGCCAGCAGTTCCGGGACTAGCGGGACGGGTGAGCAGTTCTTC. Drawing the rest from reference TRBV28 and TRBJ2-1, the complete variable domain is DVKVTQSSRYLVKRTGEKVFLECVQDMDHENMFWYRQDPGLGLRLIYFSYDVKMKEKGDIPEGYSVSREKKERFSLILESASTNQTSMYLCASSSGTSGTGEQFFGPGTRLTVL.

This clonotype was observed a handful of times. The chain carries TRBV14 and TRBJ2-7; maybe TRBD2 (5 bases). V was cut by 6 bases and J by 0 bases, with 15 bases left in between. The CDR3 runs 15 residues. The V gene's germline CDR1 is SGHDN and CDR2 FVKESK. For the CDR3, the DNA is TGTGCCAGCAGACATTCACGCGGGCTCTCCTACGAGCAGTACTTC. Translation gives CASRHSRGLSYEQYF.

This chain links TRBV27 with TRBJ2-5; D is uncertain. Looked up from germline, CDR1 is MNHEY and CDR2 is SMNVEV (reference sequence). This CDR3 spans 13 amino acids. Trimming pared 6 bases from V and 11 bases from J, leaving 19 bases between. This CDR3 is CASRSTSYNEQYF. The DNA for the CDR3 is TGTGCCAGCAGATCAACATCCTACAATGAGCAGTACTTC.

The chain uses TRBV28 and TRBJ1-2, with D maybe TRBD1 (6 bases). The CDR3 loop spans 15 amino acids. The V and J ends lost 5 bases and 2 bases respectively, with 15 bases between them. Germline CDR1 MDHEN, CDR2 SYDVKM. CDR3 DNA sequence: TGTGCCAGCAGTACCGGGGCAACAGGGAACTATGGCTACACCTTC. Amino acids: CASSTGATGNYGYTF.

As to this clonotype: A much larger clone differs by one base, so this may be a read error. V and J are TRBV6-1 and TRBJ1-6; D might be TRBD1 (6 bases). V lost 6 bases and J lost 9, with 15 bases in between. The germline V gene has CDR1 MNHNS and CDR2 SASEGT. This CDR3 comprises 14 residues. The CDR3 sequence is CASRTGPDTSPLHF. CDR3 bases: TGTGCCAGCAGGACAGGACCGGATACTTCACCCCTCCACTTT.

The rearrangement links TRBV6-2 or TRBV6-3 to TRBJ2-7; the D call may be TRBD1 or TRBD2 (6 bases each). The germline V gene encodes CDR1 MNHEY and CDR2 SVGEGT. Trimming took off 10 bases at V and 4 bases at J, with 23 bases between the two ends. This CDR3 spans 15 amino acids. CDR3 coding DNA: TGTGCCATCCAATCCGGGGGACATGGGAATTACGAGCAGTACTTC. This sequence encodes CAIQSGGHGNYEQYF.

The chain carries TRBV3-1 and TRBJ1-1, with D unresolved. From germline, CDR1 is LGHDT and CDR2 YNNKEL (reference sequence). V shed 5 bases and J shed 2 bases, with 9 bases lying between them. The CDR3 contains 13 residues. The CDR3 DNA sequence: TGTGCCAGCAGCTACCAGATAAACACTGAAGCTTTCTTT. It translates to CASSYQINTEAFF.

This clonotype appeared a few times. The chain uses TRBV12-5 and TRBJ2-2; no clear D. V lost 0 bases and J 4 bases, leaving 15 bases between the germline ends. This CDR3 is built from 17 residues. In germline, CDR1 is LGHNT, CDR2 FRNRAP. The CDR3: CASGLVLVRDGTGELFF. CDR3 sequence (DNA): TGTGCTAGTGGTTTGGTGTTAGTTCGCGATGGCACCGGGGAGCTGTTTTTT.

The chain carries TRBV7-2 and TRBJ1-2; weak D call: TRBD1 (5 bases). From germline, CDR1 is SGHTA and CDR2 FQGNSA. With 2 bases removed from V and 2 bases from J, the gap between germline ends came to 12 bases. The CDR3 covers 15 residues. The CDR3 DNA follows: TGTGCCAGCAGCTTAAGTGGAGGGGTGAACTATGGCTACACCTTC. Translated, it gives CASSLSGGVNYGYTF.

A word on this clonotype: The junction does not match germline at one end; this may be a read error. The chain links TRBV3-1 to TRBJ2-6; no definite D call. The CDR3 is 15 amino acids. Germline loops: CDR1 LGHDT, CDR2 YNNKEL (reference sequence). DNA for the CDR3: TGTGCTAGCAGCCAAGGCTGGGCGGGGGCCAACGTCCTGACTTTC. Amino acids: CASSQGWAGANVLTF.

As for this clonotype: Likely a read error: the CDR3 ends without its conserved phenylalanine or tryptophan. Because the CDR3's place on the DNA is in doubt, the DNA is left out and the CDR3 is given as listed by TCRdb. The chain links TRBV7-2 to TRBJ2-5; TRBD1 is the table's D call, not checked against the DNA. The CDR3 totals 15 residues, both ends included. Germline CDR1 reads SGHTA; CDR2 reads FQGNSA. The CDR3: CASSYFGTEGYTFGS.

This clonotype was counted a few times. V is TRBV7-2 and J is TRBJ2-1; 13 bases map to TRBD2. After removal of 2 bases from V and 8 bases from J, the junction contained 9 bases not matched to a gene. The length of the CDR3 is 17 residues. Germline V CDR1 and CDR2: SGHTA, FQGNSA. CDR3 sequence: CASSLTRRTSGGDEQFF. In nucleotides, the CDR3 is TGTGCCAGCAGCTTAACGAGAAGGACTAGCGGGGGAGATGAGCAGTTCTTC.

The chain joins TRBV4-1 to TRBJ1-6; possibly TRBD1 for D (5 bases). The CDR3 is 14 amino acids. In germline, CDR1 is MGHRA, CDR2 YSYEKL. Deletions cut 3 bases from V and 7 bases from J, with 10 bases between. Here the CDR3 reads CASSQGQKNSPLHF. CDR3 DNA: TGCGCCAGCAGCCAGGGGCAGAAAAATTCACCCCTCCACTTT.

This clonotype was counted a few times. V and J are TRBV11-2 and TRBJ2-4, with D perhaps being TRBD1 or TRBD2 (6 bases each). V was pared by 4 bases and J by 13 bases, with 11 bases between. This CDR3 has 11 amino acids. The germline gives CDR1 SGHAT, CDR2 FQNNGV. The CDR3 protein is CASSSGGHQYF. The CDR3, as DNA: TGTGCCAGCAGCTCCGGGGGACACCAGTACTTC.

This rearrangement joins TRBV6-2 or TRBV6-3 to TRBJ1-2; 7 bases align to TRBD1. Germline CDR1 reads MNHEY; CDR2 reads SVGEGT. Trimming took 6 bases from V and 3 from J; bases not matched to a gene: 4. The CDR3 extends over 13 amino acids. The CDR3 DNA reads as TGTGCCAGCAGCCGGGACAGATACTATGGCTACACCTTC. Translating gives CASSRDRYYGYTF.

This sequence joins TRBV15 and TRBJ2-1, with 7 bases aligning to TRBD1. Trimming took 8 bases from V and 1 from J; bases not matched to a gene: 5. This CDR3 region has 14 residues. Germline V lookup: CDR1 LNHNV, CDR2 YYDKDF (reference sequence). CDR3 amino acids: CATHPTGSYNEQFF. As DNA, the CDR3 is TGTGCCACCCACCCGACAGGGTCCTACAATGAGCAGTTCTTC.

In nucleotides, the CDR3 is TGTGCCAGCAGTCACGACAGGGGTCTGAGGCCCCAGCATTTT. Its translation: CASSHDRGLRPQHF. V is TRBV6-5 and J is TRBJ1-5, with 8 bases that match TRBD1. This CDR3 has 14 amino acids. CDR1 and CDR2 (germline): MNHEY, SVGAGI. V lost 5 bases, J lost 9 bases, and 9 bases stayed unmatched.

This sequence joins TRBV6-1 and TRBJ1-5; TRBD1 agrees at 8 bases. V lost 5 bases and J lost 6; bases outside the gene matches: 6. CDR1 is MNHNS, CDR2 SASEGT, per germline. The CDR3 runs to 14 residues. CDR3 residues: CASSSQGASQPQHF. In DNA form, the CDR3 reads TGTGCCAGCAGTTCTCAGGGGGCTAGTCAGCCCCAGCATTTT.

The chain joins TRBV20-1 to TRBJ2-1, with 10 nucleotides matching TRBD2. Germline assignment: CDR1 DFQATT and CDR2 SNEGSKA (reference sequence). The CDR3 totals 16 residues. The trim removed 3 bases at V and 2 bases at J, leaving 7 bases unmatched. The DNA for the CDR3 is TGCAGTGCTAGTAGTCTAGCGGGGGCAGCCTACAATGAGCAGTTCTTC. Amino acids: CSASSLAGAAYNEQFF.

The chain carries TRBV5-1 and TRBJ1-6; D might be TRBD1 (5 bases). Trimming left V 4 bases short and J 6 bases short, with 17 bases between. Germline V CDR1 and CDR2: SGHRS, YFSETQ. CDR3 length: 16 amino acids. For the CDR3, the DNA is TGCGCCAGCAGCACCGAACTGGCGGGGGGTAATTCACCCCTCCACTTT. It codes for CASSTELAGGNSPLHF. Looking up the rest from reference TRBV5-1 and TRBJ1-6 gives the full variable domain: KAGVTQTPRYLIKTRGQQVTLSCSPISGHRSVSWYQQTPGQGLQFLFEYFSETQRNKGNFPGRFSGRQFSNSRSEMNVSTLELGDSALYLCASSTELAGGNSPLHFGNGTRLTVT.

There are a few counts of this clonotype. The chain is built from TRBV29-1 and TRBJ2-1; D perhaps matches TRBD2 (5 bases). Germline CDR1 is SQVTM and CDR2 is ANQGSEA. The length of the CDR3 is 14 residues. Trimming shortened V by 7 bases and J by 4 bases, and 17 bases separated the two germline ends. Here the CDR3 DNA reads TGCAGCGGCTACTCACCGGAGGATTACAATGAGCAGTTCTTC. Its protein product is CSGYSPEDYNEQFF.

This clonotype was counted a single time. The chain employs TRBV6-5 and TRBJ2-7; the match to TRBD2 covers 9 bases. Germline V gene data show CDR1 as MNHEY and CDR2 as SVGAGI. V shed 2 bases and J 3 bases; nucleotides not matched to a gene: 2. This CDR3 spans 14 amino acids. The CDR3 DNA is TGTGCCAGCAGTTACAAACTAGCGGGCTACGAGCAGTACTTC. Translation: CASSYKLAGYEQYF.

The rearrangement uses TRBV6-5 and TRBJ2-6; the D is unclear. CDR3 length equals 18 residues. Germline values: CDR1 MNHEY, CDR2 SVGAGI. V was shortened by 0 bases and J by 1 base, with 13 bases between the two germline ends. The CDR3 region is CASSYSKPLISGANVLTF. The CDR3 DNA sequence: TGTGCCAGCAGTTACTCGAAGCCCCTCATATCTGGGGCCAACGTCCTGACTTTC.